This record looks at one T cell receptor (beta chain) sequence and its context. What it binds is not known. In the library, individual cDNA molecules carried attached unique molecular identifiers. A single record per CDR3 protein comes from TCRdb applying MiXCR to the 5' RACE reads. Of roughly 120,000 distinct CDR3 sequences listed, over 10% were seen once; the top ten hold around 4.1%. The sample comes from a study of early T cells in non-severe SARS-CoV-2 infection. As for the study in general: Chains were not paired, and sequencing was done on bulk RNA from unsorted whole blood. Study-wide results and caveats: Reliance on VDJdb matching favored anti-spike CD8 responses; private and CD4 specificities were missed.

The sequence derives from an adult who was a healthcare worker with PCR-confirmed SARS-CoV-2 infection or an uninfected control (not recorded which). This sample comprised whole blood, obtained at baseline.

In DNA form, the CDR3 reads TGTGCCAGTAGTATGTGGGGTTTGAATTCACCCCTCCACTTT. The encoded protein is CASSMWGLNSPLHF. This chain connects TRBV19 to TRBJ1-6; D is ambiguous. Germline V gives CDR1 LNHDA, CDR2 SQIVND (reference sequence). V lost 3 bases, J lost 7 bases, and 10 bases lay in between. The CDR3 has 14 amino acids.